This is a list of T cell receptor beta chains from one sample in a study of blood T cell repertoires in COVID-19. Generated by immunoSEQ multiplex PCR, the TCRdb table keeps only in-frame clones and is missing some. The sample records fewer than 20,000 clones, around 81% being singletons. The source material was peripheral blood. The receptors originated from a man aged 35 to 55 with active or convalescent COVID-19. Both conserved end residues are part of each CDR3. A D gene is named only where the DNA matches it firmly. Clone size, where shown, is once, few, many, or a class for clones that have expanded.

>TRBJ1-6|-|once|TRBV18
TGTGCCAGCTCCCAGGGTCAGGATTCACCCCTCCACTTT
CASSQGQDSPLHF
>TRBJ2-3|-|-|TRBV9
TGTGCCAGCAGCCCGGGGGGCGTCAGCACAGATACGCAGTATTTT
CASSPGGVSTDTQYF
>TRBJ1-5|-|-|TRBV5-6
TGTGCCAGCAGCTACAGTCTTAATCAGCCCCAGCATTTT
CASSYSLNQPQHF
>TRBJ2-1|TRBD2|medium-sized|TRBV27
TGTGCCAGCAGCCCTCGGGAGGCTTTGGATGAGCAGTTCTTC
CASSPREALDEQFF
>TRBJ2-1|TRBD2|-|TRBV19
TGTGCCACCCGAGGTAGCGGGGGTAGCAATGAGCAGTTCTTC
CATRGSGGSNEQFF
>TRBJ2-5|TRBD2|-|TRBV25-1
TGTGCCAGCAGTGAATATTGGCGGGGGGGCCGGGAGACCCAGTACTTC
CASSEYWRGGRETQYF
>TRBJ1-2|-|-|TRBV9
TGTGCCAGCAGCGTAGCTACGTGGGGGACAAGGTATGGCTACACCTTC
CASSVATWGTRYGYTF
>TRBJ1-2|-|-|TRBV1
TGCACCAGCAGCCCCAGGGGCTATGGCTACACCTTC
CTSSPRGYGYTF
>TRBJ2-7|-|-|TRBV21-1
TGTGCCAGCAGCAAACATAATCCCGGTTTCTACAGGGGAAGGCAGTACTTC
CASSKHNPGFYRGRQYF
>TRBJ1-1|-|-|TRBV4-1
TGCGCCAGCAGCCAAGGGCACAGTATGAACACTGAAGCTTTCTTT
CASSQGHSMNTEAFF
>TRBJ1-2|-|few|TRBV27
TGTGCCAGCAGTTTCAATACAGGGTTTGGCTACACCTTC
CASSFNTGFGYTF
>TRBJ2-7|TRBD2|-|TRBV4-1
TGCGCCAGCAGCCAAGATTGGCTAGCGGGGGTGTTCTCCTACGAGCAGTACTTC
CASSQDWLAGVFSYEQYF
>TRBJ1-6|-|-|TRBV27
TGTGCCAGCAGTATGGGGGACATCAATTCACCCCTCCACTTT
CASSMGDINSPLHF
>TRBJ2-1|-|-|TRBV29-1
TGCAGCGTTGAACTCTTCCCCAATGAGCAGTTCTTC
CSVELFPNEQFF
>TRBJ1-2|-|-|TRBV21-1
TGTGCCAGCACCCTGGGAGGGACCCTCTATGGCTACACCTTC
CASTLGGTLYGYTF
>TRBJ1-4|-|few|TRBV29-1
TGCAGCGTTGAAGCCCGGGGAGGGGCTAATGAAAAACTGTTTTTT
CSVEARGGANEKLFF
>TRBJ2-1|TRBD1|-|TRBV28
TGTGCCAGCAGTGGAGACGGGACAGGGGAGTCTAGTGTCCTTTGGTATGAGCAGTTCTTC
CASSGDGTGESSVLWYEQFF
>TRBJ2-1|TRBD2|-|TRBV5-4
TGTGCCAGCAGCTTGGTTTACGGCGGGGGGAATGAGCAGTTCTTC
CASSLVYGGGNEQFF
>TRBJ2-2|TRBD1|-|TRBV3-1/TRBV3-2
TGTGCCAGCAGGCCTACAGGGGGGATCGGGGAGCTGTTTTTT
CASRPTGGIGELFF
>TRBJ1-1|TRBD1|-|TRBV19
TGTGCCAGTAGTATACCAGGGTACCTTAAGACAGGGGCTGAAGCTTTCTTT
CASSIPGYLKTGAEAFF
>TRBJ1-2|-|once|TRBV4-1
TGCGCCAGCAGCCAAGATGTTCAGGGTGGGGCTGACTATGGCTACACCTTC
CASSQDVQGGADYGYTF
>TRBJ1-2|-|-|TRBV6-2/TRBV6-3
TGTGCCAGCAGCGACAGTTTCAACTATGGCTACACCTTC
CASSDSFNYGYTF
>TRBJ1-2|TRBD1|once|TRBV13
TGTGCCAGCAGCTCTCGAGACAGGGCAGGCACCTTC
CASSSRDRAGTF